This T cell receptor beta chain stems from a study of blood T cell repertoires in COVID-19. Study background: Acute-phase and convalescent COVID-19 samples originated in the United States, Italy and Spain.

This CDR3 has 14 residues. Looked up from germline, CDR1 is SGHNT and CDR2 is YENEEA. Trimming took 0 bases from V and 7 from J, leaving 9 bases between them. Profiled with immunoSEQ multiplex PCR; TCRdb holds only in-frame clones, not every one. In the table there are 85,000 to 120,000 clones, around 80% of which are singletons. The TCR comes from a man in his sixties with active or convalescent COVID-19. V gene TRBV11-3 combines with J gene TRBJ2-2; D is unclear. Material: peripheral blood. CDR3 bases: TGTGCCAGCAGCTTAGACCCCACTTACGGGGAGCTGTTTTTT. It codes for CASSLDPTYGELFF.